Listed below are T cell receptor beta chains from one sample, sequenced in a study of tumor-infiltrating lymphocytes in primary liver carcinoma. TCRdb called the multiplex PCR reads again in MiXCR, with one record for every CDR3 protein. The data contain about 120,000 distinct CDR3 sequences, around two thirds of them singletons. The sequenced material came from liver tumor tissue from sampling region 1. The receptors were sampled from a woman aged 55-69 years with primary liver carcinoma and hepatitis B virus infection. The CDR3 runs from the conserved cysteine through the conserved F or W. The D gene is left open where the match is weak. Where a row states a size, it is once, few, many or the class of an expanded clone; other rows omit it.

TRBV6-5	NA	15	TRBD1	TRBJ2-7	CASSFAGTGLVGQYF	TGTGCCAGCAGTTTCGCCGGGACAGGCCTAGTTGGGCAGTATTTC
TRBV11-2	NA	16	NA	TRBJ2-2	CASGMLPGANTRELFF	TGTGCCAGCGGGATGCTACCGGGTGCGAACACCCGGGAGCTGTTTTTT
TRBV11-2	NA	16	NA	TRBJ2-2	CASNLLSLQNTGELFF	TGTGCCAGTAACTTACTTTCGCTCCAGAACACCGGGGAGCTGTTTTTT
TRBV5-6	NA	14	NA	TRBJ2-5	CANSLETDQETQYF	TGTGCCAACAGCTTGGAGACAGACCAAGAGACCCAGTACTTC
TRBV11-2	NA	13	NA	TRBJ2-1	CASSLQPASEQLF	TGTGCCAGCAGCTTACAGCCAGCGAGTGAGCAGCTCTTC
TRBV29-1	NA	17	TRBD2	TRBJ2-1	CCVVWLAGGLHYNEQFF	TGCTGCGTTGTTTGGTTAGCGGGAGGCCTCCACTACAATGAGCAGTTCTTC
TRBV4-2	many	15	TRBD1	TRBJ1-1	CASSRGTGRNTEAFF	TGTGCCAGCAGCCGCGGGACAGGGCGGAACACTGAAGCTTTCTTT
TRBV7-8	NA	15	TRBD2	TRBJ2-1	CASSLPTSGRHEQFF	TGTGCCAGCAGCTTACCGACTAGCGGACGGCATGAGCAGTTCTTC
TRBV5-1	NA	11	NA	TRBJ2-5	CASSSGETHYF	TGTGCCAGCAGCTCGGGAGAGACCCATTACTTC
TRBV11-2	NA	15	NA	TRBJ2-1	CASSLGGTGGNEKFF	TGTGCCAGCAGCTTAGGGGGGACTGGCGGAAATGAGAAGTTCTTC
TRBV29-1	many	18	TRBD2	TRBJ2-3	CSVGDGKRLAVITDTQYF	TGCAGCGTTGGGGACGGAAAGCGACTAGCGGTGATCACAGATACGCAGTATTTT
TRBV11-2	NA	13	NA	TRBJ1-4	CVSSLEFLSALFF	TGTGTCAGCAGCTTAGAGTTTTTGTCGGCACTGTTTTTT
TRBV11-2	NA	15	NA	TRBJ2-3	CAGSLDQGYTDMQYF	TGTGCCGGCAGCTTAGATCAGGGCTACACAGATATGCAGTATTTT
TRBV11-1	once	11	NA	TRBJ2-7	CSSSFGYERYF	TGTTCCAGCAGCTTTGGGTACGAGCGGTACTTC
TRBV6-1	once	16	NA	TRBJ1-1	CARSELGGISNTKAFF	TGTGCCAGGAGTGAATTAGGGGGGATTTCGAACACTAAAGCTTTCTTT
TRBV11-3	many	16	NA	TRBJ2-1	CASGKGVGEKDNEQFF	TGTGCCAGCGGGAAGGGCGTAGGCGAAAAGGACAATGAGCAGTTCTTC
TRBV10-2	NA	15	NA	TRBJ2-5	CASRRLGAAQETQYF	TGCGCCAGCCGACGATTGGGAGCGGCTCAAGAGACCCAATACTTC
TRBV4-1	NA	17	TRBD1	TRBJ1-6	CASSQGQGSSYNSPLHF	TGCGCCAGCAGCCAAGGACAGGGAAGCTCCTATAATTCACCCCTCCACTTT
TRBV7-9	NA	16	TRBD2	TRBJ2-1	CASSPKLAGSYNEQFF	TGTGCCAGCAGTCCCAAACTAGCGGGTTCCTACAATGAGCAGTTCTTC
TRBV4-1	many	16	TRBD1	TRBJ1-2	CASSQPRQGAYYGYTF	TGCGCCAGCAGCCAACCCCGACAGGGGGCTTACTATGGCTACACCTTC
TRBV14	few	14	NA	TRBJ1-1	CASSPLGGYTEAFF	TGTGCCAGCAGCCCCTTAGGGGGGTACACTGAAGCTTTCTTT
TRBV28	few	13	NA	TRBJ2-7	CASNRPTSYEQYF	TGTGCCAGCAACCGCCCCACATCCTACGAGCAGTACTTC
TRBV28	NA	17	NA	TRBJ1-5	CASSRDRRAYSNQPQHF	TGTGCCAGCAGTCGAGACCGGCGTGCCTATAGCAATCAGCCCCAGCATTTT
TRBV11-3	once	14	NA	TRBJ2-7	CASILPTGPYGQYF	TGTGCCAGCATCCTCCCCACAGGACCCTACGGGCAGTACTTC
TRBV4-2	many	17	TRBD2	TRBJ2-7	CASSQAHGSGVTYEQYF	TGTGCCAGCAGCCAAGCCCATGGTAGCGGGGTAACCTACGAGCAGTACTTC
TRBV6-5	NA	13	NA	TRBJ2-3	CASSEQGTDTLYF	TGTGCCAGTTCTGAACAGGGAACAGATACGCTGTACTTT
TRBV28	once	15	TRBD1	TRBJ2-7	CASRDSGTGNYEQYF	TGTGCCAGCAGGGACTCCGGGACAGGGAACTACGAGCAGTACTTC
TRBV6-1	many	13	TRBD2	TRBJ2-7	CASSATGTTEQYF	TGTGCCAGCAGTGCAACCGGGACTACCGAGCAGTACTTC
TRBV14	NA	17	NA	TRBJ2-3	CAISQSRGTVNTDAQYF	TGTGCCATCAGCCAATCCCGCGGAACGGTTAACACAGATGCGCAGTATTTT
TRBV12-3/TRBV12-4	few	12	NA	TRBJ1-5	CASSFDRQTQHF	TGTGCCAGCAGTTTCGACAGACAGACCCAGCATTTT
TRBV6-5	NA	13	NA	TRBJ1-1	CAVSRDINTEAFF	TGTGCCGTCAGCCGGGACATCAACACTGAAGCTTTCTTT
TRBV6-1	many	13	NA	TRBJ2-5	CATLAQHQETQYF	TGTGCCACCCTCGCACAGCACCAAGAGACCCAGTACTTC
TRBV7-9	many	11	NA	TRBJ1-1	CASSPYVGAFF	TGTGCCAGCAGCCCTTATGTAGGAGCTTTCTTT
TRBV6-5	many	15	TRBD1	TRBJ1-5	CASRRGQGGTQPQHF	TGTGCCAGCAGGCGAGGACAGGGCGGCACTCAGCCCCAGCATTTT
TRBV11-1	NA	15	NA	TRBJ2-2	CASSLAGTGVGVLFF	TGTGCCAGCAGCTTAGCGGGGACTGGTGTCGGGGTGCTGTTTTTT
TRBV11-2	NA	15	TRBD1	TRBJ2-7	CASSLVRGQGYDQYF	TGTGCCAGCAGCTTAGTGAGGGGACAGGGTTACGACCAATACTTC
TRBV15	once	13	NA	TRBJ1-5	CATREGLNQPQHF	TGTGCCACCAGAGAAGGGTTGAATCAGCCCCAGCATTTT
TRBV11-2	NA	16	TRBD2	TRBJ2-7	CASRHGGRTSGSEQYF	TGTGCCAGCCGCCACGGCGGGAGGACCTCAGGAAGCGAGCAGTACTTC
TRBV7-9	NA	17	NA	TRBJ2-5	CVSSLRPGHNGEETQYF	TGTGTCAGCAGCTTAAGACCGGGCCATAATGGAGAAGAGACCCAGTACTTC
TRBV6-2/TRBV6-3	few	13	NA	TRBJ2-1	CASRVTVNNGQSF	TGTGCCAGCAGGGTGACTGTAAACAATGGGCAGTCCTTC
TRBV4-1	many	14	NA	TRBJ1-5	CASSITPMGQPQHF	TGCGCCAGCAGCATAACCCCGATGGGTCAGCCCCAGCATTTT
TRBV11-2	NA	15	TRBD2	TRBJ2-3	CASGVERGRLYTQYF	TGTGCCAGCGGCGTCGAGCGGGGCCGACTATATACGCAGTATTTT
TRBV28	NA	12	NA	TRBJ2-3	CVSSPWEGTQYF	TGTGTCAGCAGTCCCTGGGAAGGTACGCAGTATTTT
TRBV11-2	NA	16	NA	TRBJ2-6	CTGSLRGTSGANVLTF	TGTACCGGCAGCCTCCGAGGGACCTCAGGGGCTAACGTCCTGACTTTC
TRBV11-3	NA	14	NA	TRBJ2-1	CASSSATKYDEQFF	TGTGCCAGCAGCTCCGCGACCAAGTACGATGAGCAGTTCTTC
TRBV24-1	NA	15	NA	TRBJ2-2	CATSPATTSPGELSF	TGTGCCACCAGTCCGGCAACAACTAGCCCCGGGGAGCTGTCTTTT